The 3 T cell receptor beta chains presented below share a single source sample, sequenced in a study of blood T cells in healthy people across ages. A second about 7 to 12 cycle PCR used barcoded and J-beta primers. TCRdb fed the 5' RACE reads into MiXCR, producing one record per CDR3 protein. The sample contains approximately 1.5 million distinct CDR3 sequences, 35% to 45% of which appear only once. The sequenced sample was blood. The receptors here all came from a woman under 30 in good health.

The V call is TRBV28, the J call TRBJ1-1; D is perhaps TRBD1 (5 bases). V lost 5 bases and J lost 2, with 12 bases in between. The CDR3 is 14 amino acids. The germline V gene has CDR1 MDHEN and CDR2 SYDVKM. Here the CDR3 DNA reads TGTGCCAGCAGTGTATTGACAGTCAACACTGAAGCTTTCTTT. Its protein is CASSVLTVNTEAFF.

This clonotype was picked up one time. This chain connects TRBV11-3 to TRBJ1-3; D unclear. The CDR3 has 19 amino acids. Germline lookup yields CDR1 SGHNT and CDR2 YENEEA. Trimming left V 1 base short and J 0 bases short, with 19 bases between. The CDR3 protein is CASSLGTRGDGDSGNTIYF. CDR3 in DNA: TGTGCCAGCAGCTTAGGGACCCGAGGCGACGGCGACTCTGGAAACACCATATATTTT.

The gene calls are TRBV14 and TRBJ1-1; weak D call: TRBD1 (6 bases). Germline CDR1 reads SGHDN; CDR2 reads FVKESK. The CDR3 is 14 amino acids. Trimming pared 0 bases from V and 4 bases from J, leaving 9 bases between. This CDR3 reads CASSQDGGATEAFF. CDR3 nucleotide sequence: TGTGCCAGCAGCCAAGATGGGGGGGCCACTGAAGCTTTCTTT. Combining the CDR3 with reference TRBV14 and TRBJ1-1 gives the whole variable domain EAGVTQFPSHSVIEKGQTVTLRCDPISGHDNLYWYRRVMGKEIKFLLHFVKESKQDESGMPNNRFLAERTGGTYSTLKVQPAELEDSGVYFCASSQDGGATEAFFGQGTRLTVV.